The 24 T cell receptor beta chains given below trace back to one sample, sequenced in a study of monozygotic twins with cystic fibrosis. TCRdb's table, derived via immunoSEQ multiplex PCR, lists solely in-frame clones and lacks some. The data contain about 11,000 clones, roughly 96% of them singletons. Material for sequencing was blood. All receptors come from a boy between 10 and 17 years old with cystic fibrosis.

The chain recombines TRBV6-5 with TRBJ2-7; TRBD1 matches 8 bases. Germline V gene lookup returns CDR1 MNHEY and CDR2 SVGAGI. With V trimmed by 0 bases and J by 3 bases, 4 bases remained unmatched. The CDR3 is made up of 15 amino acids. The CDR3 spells CASSYSQGAVYEQYF. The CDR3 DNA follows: TGTGCCAGCAGTTACTCGCAGGGGGCGGTCTACGAGCAGTACTTC.

This CDR3 is CASTTGTANTEAFF. CDR3 DNA sequence: TGTGCCAGTACTACCGGGACTGCTAACACTGAAGCTTTCTTT. V gene TRBV27 combines with J gene TRBJ1-1; tentatively, D is TRBD1 (5 bases). This CDR3 region has 14 residues. V dropped 9 bases and J dropped 2 bases, with 16 bases sitting between them. The germline CDR1 and CDR2 sequences are MNHEY and SMNVEV (reference sequence).

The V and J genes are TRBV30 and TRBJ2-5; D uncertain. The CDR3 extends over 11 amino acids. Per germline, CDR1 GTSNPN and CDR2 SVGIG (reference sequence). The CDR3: CATGRGETQYF. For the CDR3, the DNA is TGTGCAACGGGCCGAGGAGAGACCCAGTACTTC.

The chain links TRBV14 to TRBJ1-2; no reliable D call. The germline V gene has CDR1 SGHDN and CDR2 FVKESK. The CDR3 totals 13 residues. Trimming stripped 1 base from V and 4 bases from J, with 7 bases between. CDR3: CASSQVRLYGYTF. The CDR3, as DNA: TGTGCCAGCAGCCAAGTGCGTCTCTATGGCTACACCTTC.

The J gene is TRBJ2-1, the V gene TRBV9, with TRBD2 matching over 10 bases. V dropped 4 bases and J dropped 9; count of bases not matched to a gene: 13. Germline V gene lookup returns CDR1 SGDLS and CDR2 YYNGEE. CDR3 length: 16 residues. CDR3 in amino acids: CASSTRTSGSLSEQFF. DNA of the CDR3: TGTGCCAGCAGCACCCGGACTAGCGGTTCACTAAGTGAGCAGTTCTTC. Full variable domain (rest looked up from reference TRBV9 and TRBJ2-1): DSGVTQTPKHLITATGQRVTLRCSPRSGDLSVYWYQQSLDQGLQFLIQYYNGEERAKGNILERFSAQQFPDLHSELNLSSLELGDSALYFCASSTRTSGSLSEQFFGPGTRLTVL.

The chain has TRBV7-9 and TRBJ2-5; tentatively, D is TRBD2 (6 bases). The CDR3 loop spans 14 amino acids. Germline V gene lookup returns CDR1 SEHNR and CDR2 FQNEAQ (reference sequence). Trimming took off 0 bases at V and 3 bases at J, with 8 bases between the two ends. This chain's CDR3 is CASSLAGGKETQYF. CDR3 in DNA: TGTGCCAGCAGCTTAGCGGGAGGTAAAGAGACCCAGTACTTC.

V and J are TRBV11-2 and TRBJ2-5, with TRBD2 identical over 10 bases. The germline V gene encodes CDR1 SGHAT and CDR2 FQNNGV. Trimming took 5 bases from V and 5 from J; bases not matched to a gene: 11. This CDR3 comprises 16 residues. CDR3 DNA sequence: TGTGCCAGCAGCCCCTGGGCTAGCGGGAGATGGGAGACCCAGTACTTC. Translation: CASSPWASGRWETQYF.

The DNA of the CDR3 is TGCGCCAGCAGCCCGACCACTTTCTACGAGCAGTACTTC. Protein product: CASSPTTFYEQYF. The chain uses TRBV4-1 and TRBJ2-7, with D unresolved. CDR1 and CDR2 from the germline V gene are MGHRA and YSYEKL. The CDR3 sequence is 13 residues long. V dropped 4 bases and J dropped 3 bases, with 10 bases sitting between them.

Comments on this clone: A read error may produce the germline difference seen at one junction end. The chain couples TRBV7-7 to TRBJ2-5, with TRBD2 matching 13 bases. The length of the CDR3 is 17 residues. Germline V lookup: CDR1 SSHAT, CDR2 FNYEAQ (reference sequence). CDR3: CASSLVTSGGADETQYF. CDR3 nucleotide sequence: TGTGCTAGCAGCTTAGTAACTAGCGGGGGGGCCGACGAGACCCAGTACTTC.

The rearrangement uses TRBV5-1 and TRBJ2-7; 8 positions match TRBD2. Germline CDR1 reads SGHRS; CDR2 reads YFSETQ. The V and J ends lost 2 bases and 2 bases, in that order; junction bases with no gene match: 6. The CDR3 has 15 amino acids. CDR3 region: CASSLELAGTYEQYF. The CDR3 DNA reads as TGCGCCAGCAGCTTAGAATTAGCGGGGACCTACGAGCAGTACTTC.

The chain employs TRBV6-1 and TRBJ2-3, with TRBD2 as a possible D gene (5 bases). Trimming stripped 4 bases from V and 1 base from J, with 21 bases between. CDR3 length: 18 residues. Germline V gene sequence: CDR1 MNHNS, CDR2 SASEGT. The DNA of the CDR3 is TGTGCCAGCAGTGGCCTGGGAGTGATATCTCGGGGCACAGATACGCAGTATTTT. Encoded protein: CASSGLGVISRGTDTQYF.

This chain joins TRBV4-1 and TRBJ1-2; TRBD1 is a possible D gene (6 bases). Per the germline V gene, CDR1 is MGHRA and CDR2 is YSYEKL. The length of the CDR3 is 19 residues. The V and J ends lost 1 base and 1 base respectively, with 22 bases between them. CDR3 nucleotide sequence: TGCGCCAGCAGCCAAGGGACAGCAAGCATGCCAGAGATTAACTATGGCTACACCTTC. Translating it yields CASSQGTASMPEINYGYTF.

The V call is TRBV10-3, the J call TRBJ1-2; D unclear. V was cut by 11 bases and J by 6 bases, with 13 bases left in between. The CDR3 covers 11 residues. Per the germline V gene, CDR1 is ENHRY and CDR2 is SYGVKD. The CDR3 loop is CASGLGNGYTF. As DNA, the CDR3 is TGTGCCTCCGGGCTGGGAAATGGCTACACCTTC.

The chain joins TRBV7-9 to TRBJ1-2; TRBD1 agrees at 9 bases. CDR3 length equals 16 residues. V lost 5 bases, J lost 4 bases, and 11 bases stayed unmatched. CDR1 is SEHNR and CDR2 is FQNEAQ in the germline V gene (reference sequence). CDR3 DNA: TGTGCCAGCAGCCGAGCTCAGACAGGGGGTTCCTATGGCTACACCTTC. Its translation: CASSRAQTGGSYGYTF.

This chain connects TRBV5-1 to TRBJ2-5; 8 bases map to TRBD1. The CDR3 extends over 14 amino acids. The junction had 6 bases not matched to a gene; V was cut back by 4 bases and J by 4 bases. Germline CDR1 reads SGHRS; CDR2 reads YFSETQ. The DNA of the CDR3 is TGCGCCAGCAGCGACCGGGACAGGTTAGAGACCCAGTACTTC. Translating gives CASSDRDRLETQYF.

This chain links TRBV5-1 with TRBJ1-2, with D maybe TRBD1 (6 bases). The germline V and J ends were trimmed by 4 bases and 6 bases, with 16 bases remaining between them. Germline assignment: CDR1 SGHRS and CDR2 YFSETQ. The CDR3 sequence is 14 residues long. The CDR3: CASSTDSLRNGYTF. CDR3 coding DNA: TGCGCCAGCAGCACGGACAGCCTCAGAAATGGCTACACCTTC.

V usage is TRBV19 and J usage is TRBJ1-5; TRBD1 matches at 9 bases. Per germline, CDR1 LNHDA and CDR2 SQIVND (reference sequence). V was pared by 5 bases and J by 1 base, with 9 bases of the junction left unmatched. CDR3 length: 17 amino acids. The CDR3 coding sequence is TGTGCCAGTAGTCCTGGACAGGGGTTACGGAGCAATCAGCCCCAGCATTTT. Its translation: CASSPGQGLRSNQPQHF.

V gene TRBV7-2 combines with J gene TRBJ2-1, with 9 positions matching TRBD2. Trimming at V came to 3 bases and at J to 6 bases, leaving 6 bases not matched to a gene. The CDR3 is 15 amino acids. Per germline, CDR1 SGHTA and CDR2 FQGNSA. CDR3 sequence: CASSFVAGEGNEQFF. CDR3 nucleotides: TGTGCCAGCAGCTTCGTAGCGGGGGAGGGCAATGAGCAGTTCTTC.

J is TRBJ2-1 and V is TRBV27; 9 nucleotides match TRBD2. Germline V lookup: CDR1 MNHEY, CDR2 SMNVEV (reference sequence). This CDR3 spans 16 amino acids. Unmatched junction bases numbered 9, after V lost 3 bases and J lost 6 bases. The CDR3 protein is CASSFFSGSMGNEQFF. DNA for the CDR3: TGTGCCAGCAGTTTCTTTAGCGGGAGCATGGGCAATGAGCAGTTCTTC.

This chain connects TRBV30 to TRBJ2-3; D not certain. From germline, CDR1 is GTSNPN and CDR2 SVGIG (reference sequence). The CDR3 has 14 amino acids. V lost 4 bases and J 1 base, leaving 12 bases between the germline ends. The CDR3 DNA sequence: TGTGCCTGGAACGATGTCGGTCGCACAGATACGCAGTATTTT. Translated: CAWNDVGRTDTQYF.

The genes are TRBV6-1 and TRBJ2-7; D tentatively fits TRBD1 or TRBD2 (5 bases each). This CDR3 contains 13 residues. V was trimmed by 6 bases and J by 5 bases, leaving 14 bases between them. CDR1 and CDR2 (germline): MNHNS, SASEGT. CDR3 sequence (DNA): TGTGCCAGCAGGGTGGACGAGGGGAACGAGCAGTACTTC. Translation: CASRVDEGNEQYF.

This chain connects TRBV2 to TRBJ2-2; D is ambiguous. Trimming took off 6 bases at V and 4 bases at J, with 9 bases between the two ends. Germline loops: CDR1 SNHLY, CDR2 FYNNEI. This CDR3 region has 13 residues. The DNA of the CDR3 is TGTGCCAGCAGACCCCAGGTCACCGGGGAGCTGTTTTTT. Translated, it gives CASRPQVTGELFF.

The CDR3 is CASSYGDSYNSPLHF. DNA of the CDR3: TGTGCCAGCAGTTACGGGGACAGCTATAATTCACCCCTCCACTTT. The rearrangement joins TRBV6-5 to TRBJ1-6; 7 bases agree with TRBD1. From germline, CDR1 is MNHEY and CDR2 SVGAGI. The CDR3 spans 15 residues. The J segment lost 3 bases and the V segment lost 2 bases, leaving 1 base of the junction unmatched.

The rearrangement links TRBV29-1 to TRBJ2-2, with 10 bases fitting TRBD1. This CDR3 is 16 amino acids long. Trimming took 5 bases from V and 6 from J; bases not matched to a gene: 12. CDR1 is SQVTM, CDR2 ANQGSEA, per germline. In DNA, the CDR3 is TGCAGCGTTACCTCACTCGGGACAGGGGCGTCCGGGGAGCTGTTTTTT. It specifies CSVTSLGTGASGELFF.